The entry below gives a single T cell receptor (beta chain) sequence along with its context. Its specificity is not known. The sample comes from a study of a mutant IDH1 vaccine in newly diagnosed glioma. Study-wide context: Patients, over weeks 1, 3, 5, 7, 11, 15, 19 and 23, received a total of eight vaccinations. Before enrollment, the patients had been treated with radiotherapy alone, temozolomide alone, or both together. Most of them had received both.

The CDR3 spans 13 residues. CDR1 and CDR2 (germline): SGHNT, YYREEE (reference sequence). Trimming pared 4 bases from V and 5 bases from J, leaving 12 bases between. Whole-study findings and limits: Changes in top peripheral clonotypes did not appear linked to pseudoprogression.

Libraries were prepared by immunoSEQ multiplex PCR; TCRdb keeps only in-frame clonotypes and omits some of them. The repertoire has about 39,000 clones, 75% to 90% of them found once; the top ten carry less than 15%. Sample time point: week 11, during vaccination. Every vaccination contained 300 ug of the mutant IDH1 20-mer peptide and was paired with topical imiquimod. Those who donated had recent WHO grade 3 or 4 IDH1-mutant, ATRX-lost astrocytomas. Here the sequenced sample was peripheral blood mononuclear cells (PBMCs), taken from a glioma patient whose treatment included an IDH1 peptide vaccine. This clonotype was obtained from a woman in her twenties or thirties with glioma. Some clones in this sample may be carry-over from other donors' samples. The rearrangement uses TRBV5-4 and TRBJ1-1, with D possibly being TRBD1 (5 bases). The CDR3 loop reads CASSAGGGTEAFF. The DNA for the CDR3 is TGTGCCAGCAGCGCTGGGGGGGGGACTGAAGCTTTCTTT. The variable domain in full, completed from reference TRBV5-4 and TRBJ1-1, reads ETGVTQSPTHLIKTRGQQVTLRCSSQSGHNTVSWYQQALGQGPQFIFQYYREEENGRGNFPPRFSGLQFPNYSSELNVNALELDDSALYLCASSAGGGTEAFFGQGTRLTVV.